This T cell receptor beta chain originates from a study of blood T cell repertoires in COVID-19. V lost 0 bases, J lost 1 base, and 11 bases stayed unmatched. Germline CDR1 and CDR2: SGHNT and YENEEA. CDR3 length equals 20 residues. Profiled with immunoSEQ multiplex PCR; TCRdb holds only in-frame clones, not every one. In the table there are approximately 250,000 clones, approximately 86% of which are singletons. This receptor was obtained from a man between 40 and 49 years old with active or convalescent COVID-19. Sequenced: peripheral blood. This chain joins TRBV11-3 and TRBJ1-5, with 11 positions matching TRBD1. CDR3 protein: CASSLDPLGQGAESNQPQHF. CDR3 in DNA: TGTGCCAGCAGCTTAGACCCTCTTGGACAGGGGGCTGAGAGCAATCAGCCCCAGCATTTT.